The 13 T cell receptor beta chains given below trace back to one sample, sequenced in a study of T cells in Graves' hyperthyroidism and ophthalmopathy. TCR beta CDR3 sequences were amplified from RNA transcripts. Primed by the HTBI set, a first-round RT-PCR was run on the TCR CDR3. TCRdb recomputed calls from the multiplex PCR reads with MiXCR, one row per CDR3 protein. The profile shows 600,000 or so distinct CDR3 sequences, 16% of them singletons. Sequenced input: blood. The receptors here all came from a woman aged 25 to 39 with Graves' hyperthyroidism.

The V gene is TRBV7-3, the J gene TRBJ2-2; maybe TRBD1 (6 bases). Germline V gene lookup returns CDR1 SGHTA and CDR2 FQGTGA. V lost 5 bases and J 6 bases, leaving 10 bases between the germline ends. The CDR3 is 13 residues long. CDR3 amino acids: CASSGDIPGELFF. CDR3 nucleotides: TGTGCCAGCAGCGGGGACATCCCCGGGGAGCTGTTTTTT.

This clonotype was seen ten or more times. The genes are TRBV24-1 and TRBJ2-3; D gene uncertain. From germline, CDR1 is KGHDR and CDR2 SFDVKD. The V and J ends lost 6 bases and 0 bases respectively, with 9 bases between them. The CDR3 is 14 residues long. This chain's CDR3 is CATSLTASTDTQYF. CDR3 nucleotide sequence: TGTGCCACCAGTTTGACGGCTAGCACAGATACGCAGTATTTT.

This clonotype was observed a few times. The chain recombines TRBV27 with TRBJ1-5; D perhaps matches TRBD1 (5 bases). CDR3 length: 11 amino acids. Germline V CDR1 and CDR2: MNHEY, SMNVEV (reference sequence). Trimming shortened V by 8 bases and J by 5 bases, and 7 bases separated the two germline ends. The CDR3 reads CASGDHQPQHF. DNA for the CDR3: TGTGCCAGCGGGGACCATCAGCCCCAGCATTTT.

At least ten counts were recorded for this clonotype. V usage is TRBV27 and J usage is TRBJ2-1; 11 bases line up with TRBD2. V was clipped by 3 bases and J by 8 bases; unmatched bases: 3. Per germline, CDR1 MNHEY and CDR2 SMNVEV (reference sequence). This CDR3 is 14 amino acids long. The CDR3 loop reads CASSLTSGNYEQFF. CDR3 nucleotide sequence: TGTGCCAGCAGTTTGACTAGCGGGAACTATGAGCAGTTCTTC.

The gene calls are TRBV19 and TRBJ2-1; possibly TRBD2 for D (6 bases). The CDR3 sequence is 16 residues long. Germline V lookup: CDR1 LNHDA, CDR2 SQIVND (reference sequence). The V end lost 3 bases, the J end lost 7 bases, and 19 bases lay between the germline ends. The CDR3 sequence is CASSMKPRELQNEQFF. DNA for the CDR3: TGTGCCAGTAGTATGAAGCCGCGGGAATTGCAGAATGAGCAGTTCTTC. The full variable domain, completed using reference TRBV19 and TRBJ2-1, is DGGITQSPKYLFRKEGQNVTLSCEQNLNHDAMYWYRQDPGQGLRLIYYSQIVNDFQKGDIAEGYSVSREKKESFPLTVTSAQKNPTAFYLCASSMKPRELQNEQFFGPGTRLTVL.

J is TRBJ2-2 and V is TRBV12-3 or TRBV12-4, with TRBD2 matching 8 bases. The CDR3 contains 16 residues. V shed 1 base, J shed 7 bases, and the junction held 8 bases outside the gene matches. For the CDR3, the DNA is TGTGCCAGCAGTTTAGGACCGGGACTAGTGGGCGGGGAGCTGTTTTTT. It translates to CASSLGPGLVGGELFF.

Remarks on this clonotype: A much larger clone differs by one base, so this may be a read error. The V and J genes are TRBV6-5 and TRBJ2-1; D unresolved. The CDR3 sequence is 12 residues long. The V end lost 5 bases, the J end lost 10 bases, and 12 bases lay between the germline ends. Germline lookup yields CDR1 MNHEY and CDR2 SVGAGI. DNA of the CDR3: TGTGCCAGCAGTACGCGACCTGGCGAGCAGTTCTTC. This encodes CASSTRPGEQFF.

The chain is built from TRBV29-1 and TRBJ1-5; possibly TRBD1 for D (5 bases). Per the germline V gene, CDR1 is SQVTM and CDR2 is ANQGSEA. V lost 7 bases, J lost 0 bases, and 13 bases lay in between. The CDR3 has 14 amino acids. This CDR3 is CSAMEGYSNQPQHF. CDR3 nucleotides: TGCAGCGCCATGGAGGGGTATAGCAATCAGCCCCAGCATTTT.

The CDR3 DNA sequence: TGTGCCAGTAGTATAAGGGACAGGGGAGGCGATACGCAGTATTTT. It is translated as CASSIRDRGGDTQYF. The J gene is TRBJ2-3, the V gene TRBV19, with TRBD1 matching over 10 bases. CDR1 is LNHDA and CDR2 is SQIVND in the germline V gene (reference sequence). The CDR3 extends over 15 amino acids. V was clipped by 2 bases and J by 6 bases; unmatched bases: 5.

This clonotype turned up a few times. In DNA form, the CDR3 reads TGCAGTGCTAGGGAGAAACATAGCAATCAGCCCCAGCATTTT. It translates to CSAREKHSNQPQHF. The rearrangement uses TRBV20-1 and TRBJ1-5; D unclear. Germline V CDR1 and CDR2: DFQATT, SNEGSKA (reference sequence). V lost 3 bases and J 0 bases, leaving 9 bases between the germline ends. The CDR3 has 14 amino acids.

This clonotype was observed a few times. The chain uses TRBV10-1 and TRBJ1-4; a weak D match, TRBD1 (5 bases). In germline, CDR1 is WNHNN, CDR2 SYGVQD (reference sequence). The CDR3 consists of 14 residues. Deletions cut 9 bases from V and 0 bases from J, with 11 bases between. The CDR3 bases are TGCGCCAGGACAGAAATTGCAACTAATGAAAAACTGTTTTTT. This translates into CARTEIATNEKLFF.

In this sample, this clonotype turned up a few times. The gene calls are TRBV6-2 or TRBV6-3 and TRBJ2-7, with a tentative D call TRBD1 (5 bases). Trimming took off 6 bases at V and 4 bases at J, with 10 bases between the two ends. The length of the CDR3 is 12 residues. Germline V gene sequence: CDR1 MNHEY, CDR2 SVGEGT. The CDR3 bases are TGTGCCAGCAGGACAGTGTATTACGAGCAGTACTTC. This gives the protein CASRTVYYEQYF.

This rearrangement joins TRBV5-1 to TRBJ2-3, with D perhaps TRBD2 (6 bases). The germline CDR1 and CDR2 sequences are SGHRS and YFSETQ. With 4 bases removed from V and 1 base from J, the gap between germline ends came to 10 bases. The CDR3 totals 14 residues. The CDR3 sequence is CASSGVAGTDTQYF. Written as DNA, the CDR3 is TGCGCCAGCAGCGGCGTAGCGGGCACAGATACGCAGTATTTT. The full variable domain, with the rest looked up from reference TRBV5-1 and TRBJ2-3, is KAGVTQTPRYLIKTRGQQVTLSCSPISGHRSVSWYQQTPGQGLQFLFEYFSETQRNKGNFPGRFSGRQFSNSRSEMNVSTLELGDSALYLCASSGVAGTDTQYFGPGTRLTVL.